The 32 T cell receptor beta chains presented below share a single source sample, sequenced in a study of regulatory T cells in long-lasting Graves disease. Building of the TCR beta libraries involved iRepertoire HTBI primers and Arm-PCR of CDR3 regions. TCRdb processed the multiplex PCR reads anew with MiXCR; each CDR3 protein has one entry. The sample contains 300,000 to 450,000 distinct CDR3 sequences, around 16% of which appear only once. The time point was: newly diagnosed GD, antithyroid drugs for less than 3 months. PBMC RNA was the source of the TCR library. The material sequenced was peripheral blood mononuclear cells (PBMCs), taken at new diagnosis, from a patient treated with antithyroid drugs. Source of these receptors: a female donor with Graves disease.

Comment on this clonotype: A much larger clone lies a single base off, so this may be a read error. The conserved phenylalanine or tryptophan is not found at the CDR3 terminus, so this likely reflects a read error. CDR3 in amino acids: CASSFGTPFQETQYL. The CDR3 nucleotides read TGTGCCAGCAGCTTCGGGACACCCTTTCAAGAGACCCAGTACCTC. This chain connects TRBV7-7 to TRBJ2-5; a weak D match, TRBD1 (6 bases). The CDR3 length is 15 residues. The V and J ends lost 3 bases and 2 bases respectively, with 13 bases between them. Germline V gene sequence: CDR1 SSHAT, CDR2 FNYEAQ (reference sequence).

At least ten counts were recorded for this clonotype. The V gene is TRBV11-3, the J gene TRBJ2-1; no definite D call. The CDR3 sequence is 13 residues long. Per the germline V gene, CDR1 is SGHNT and CDR2 is YENEEA. V was pared by 2 bases and J by 7 bases, with 9 bases between. The CDR3 nucleotides read TGTGCCAGCAGCTTAACGGGTTTAAATGAGCAGTTCTTC. This encodes CASSLTGLNEQFF. Based on the CDR3 plus reference TRBV11-3 and TRBJ2-1, the full variable domain is EAGVVQSPRYKIIEKKQPVAFWCNPISGHNTLYWYLQNLGQGPELLIRYENEEAVDDSQLPKDRFSAERLKGVDSTLKIQPAELGDSAVYLCASSLTGLNEQFFGPGTRLTVL.

This clonotype was observed many times. CDR3 in amino acids: CASSLEAGGGGEQFF. CDR3 bases: TGTGCCAGCAGCTTAGAAGCGGGGGGGGGCGGTGAGCAGTTCTTC. The chain joins TRBV7-9 to TRBJ2-1; 10 nucleotides line up with TRBD2. Trimming took 1 base from V and 9 from J; bases not matched to a gene: 6. Looked up from germline, CDR1 is SEHNR and CDR2 is FQNEAQ (reference sequence). The CDR3 covers 15 residues.

This rearrangement joins TRBV29-1 to TRBJ2-1; D uncertain. Between the trimmed V and J ends, which lost 3 bases and 14 bases, there was a span of 8 bases. Germline V CDR1 and CDR2: SQVTM, ANQGSEA. This CDR3 has 9 amino acids. The CDR3 nucleotides read TGCAGCGTTGATCGCCAAAAGTTCTTC. It specifies CSVDRQKFF.

The rearrangement joins TRBV28 to TRBJ2-1; TRBD2 aligns across 12 bases. Germline-derived CDR1 and CDR2 are MDHEN and SYDVKM. J was trimmed by 2 bases and V by 5 bases; bases with no gene match: 22. There are 22 residues in the CDR3. CDR3 DNA: TGTGCCAGCAGTCCGGGCCCCCCGTTGACTAGCGGGAGAGGGGAGCCCTACAATGAGCAGTTCTTC. It translates to CASSPGPPLTSGRGEPYNEQFF. The variable domain in full, completed from reference TRBV28 and TRBJ2-1, reads DVKVTQSSRYLVKRTGEKVFLECVQDMDHENMFWYRQDPGLGLRLIYFSYDVKMKEKGDIPEGYSVSREKKERFSLILESASTNQTSMYLCASSPGPPLTSGRGEPYNEQFFGPGTRLTVL.

This clonotype appeared many times. V gene TRBV5-1 combines with J gene TRBJ2-1; 7 nucleotides line up with TRBD2. The CDR3 has 16 amino acids. Germline CDR1 and CDR2: SGHRS and YFSETQ. Unmatched junction bases numbered 11, after V lost 4 bases and J lost 4 bases. The CDR3 region has the DNA TGCGCCAGCAGCGCGATGGGACGGGGGGTTTACAATGAGCAGTTCTTC. The encoded protein is CASSAMGRGVYNEQFF.

This clonotype was detected many times. The chain uses TRBV12-3 or TRBV12-4 and TRBJ1-1; 7 nucleotides align to TRBD1. The J segment lost 2 bases and the V segment lost 5 bases, leaving 11 bases of the junction unmatched. The CDR3 has 16 residues. CDR3 nucleotide sequence: TGTGCCAGCAGTCAATATTTAGGGGGCCTAAACACTGAAGCTTTCTTT. Amino acids: CASSQYLGGLNTEAFF.

In DNA, the CDR3 is TGTGCCGGCACCGACAGGAGCTCCTATAATTCACCCCTCCACTTT. Translation gives CAGTDRSSYNSPLHF. This chain uses TRBV5-6 with TRBJ1-6; possibly TRBD1 for D (6 bases). Germline CDR1 and CDR2: SGHDT and YYEEEE. The V gene lost 10 bases and the J gene lost 0 bases, with 14 bases spanning the gap. This CDR3 is 15 amino acids long.

This clonotype was counted ten times or more. This rearrangement joins TRBV28 to TRBJ1-5; TRBD1 matches 7 bases. Germline V lookup: CDR1 MDHEN, CDR2 SYDVKM. Trimming took 2 bases from V and 7 from J; bases not matched to a gene: 2. The length of the CDR3 is 13 residues. CDR3 in amino acids: CASSLPGGQPQHF. The CDR3 region has the DNA TGTGCCAGCAGTTTACCAGGGGGACAGCCCCAGCATTTT. The full variable domain, with the rest looked up from reference TRBV28 and TRBJ1-5, is DVKVTQSSRYLVKRTGEKVFLECVQDMDHENMFWYRQDPGLGLRLIYFSYDVKMKEKGDIPEGYSVSREKKERFSLILESASTNQTSMYLCASSLPGGQPQHFGDGTRLSIL.

The sample holds a few counts of this clonotype. The J gene is TRBJ2-3, the V gene TRBV10-2, with D maybe TRBD1 (5 bases). Germline CDR1 reads WSHSY; CDR2 reads SAAADI. The CDR3 loop spans 12 amino acids. V shed 4 bases and J shed 10 bases, with 12 bases lying between them. The CDR3 nucleotides read TGCGCCAGCAGTGGGGGCAGGGTTGCGCAGTATTTT. It translates to CASSGGRVAQYF.

This rearrangement joins TRBV6-2 or TRBV6-3 to TRBJ2-7, with TRBD2 as a possible D gene (7 bases). CDR1 is MNHEY and CDR2 is SVGEGT in the germline V gene. With 6 bases removed from V and 0 bases from J, the gap between germline ends came to 15 bases. CDR3 length equals 15 residues. The CDR3 reads CASRAGAASSYEQYF. CDR3 sequence (DNA): TGTGCCAGCAGGGCGGGGGCCGCAAGCTCCTACGAGCAGTACTTC.

The CDR3 DNA sequence: TGTGCCAGCAGCTTGTATGGGACAGGCCAGGAGACCCAGTACTTC. This gives the protein CASSLYGTGQETQYF. The V gene is TRBV11-2, the J gene TRBJ2-5, with TRBD1 matching over 8 bases. Trimming took 3 bases from V and 5 from J; bases not matched to a gene: 8. The CDR3 has 15 residues. Germline-derived CDR1 and CDR2 are SGHAT and FQNNGV.

This clonotype was picked up many times. V and J are TRBV20-1 and TRBJ2-1; 13 bases are a match to TRBD2. Germline V gene data show CDR1 as DFQATT and CDR2 as SNEGSKA (reference sequence). The CDR3 has 13 residues. The J segment lost 9 bases and the V segment lost 6 bases, leaving 5 bases of the junction unmatched. The CDR3 region is CSAKLAGGIEQFF. The DNA of the CDR3 is TGCAGTGCCAAACTAGCGGGGGGGATTGAGCAGTTCTTC.

This clonotype was counted at least ten times. This chain's CDR3 is CASSLGASGSNEQFF. The CDR3 DNA reads TGTGCCAGCAGCTTGGGGGCTAGCGGGAGTAATGAGCAGTTCTTC. The J gene is TRBJ2-1, the V gene TRBV7-2; TRBD2 matches 10 bases. CDR3 length equals 15 residues. Trimming cost V 3 bases and J 7 bases; bases outside gene matches: 6. CDR1 SGHTA and CDR2 FQGNSA come from the germline V gene.

This clonotype was seen ten or more times. This chain uses TRBV5-1 with TRBJ2-2, with TRBD1 matching 7 bases. The CDR3 spans 15 residues. The V segment lost 4 bases and the J segment 4 bases; nucleotides outside the gene matches: 7. The V gene's germline CDR1 is SGHRS and CDR2 YFSETQ. The CDR3 sequence: CASSPDRVATGELFF. The CDR3 region has the DNA TGCGCCAGCAGCCCCGACAGGGTGGCCACCGGGGAGCTGTTTTTT.

V is TRBV29-1 and J is TRBJ2-5; 14 nucleotides agree with TRBD2. CDR3 length: 17 amino acids. V was pared by 8 bases and J by 5 bases, with 16 bases of the junction left unmatched. Germline loops: CDR1 SQVTM, CDR2 ANQGSEA. This chain's CDR3 is CSYPGGLAGVLDETQYF. The CDR3 region has the DNA TGCAGCTACCCAGGGGGACTAGCGGGAGTGCTCGACGAGACCCAGTACTTC.

This clonotype was found many times. The genes are TRBV7-2 and TRBJ2-1; D may be TRBD2 (6 bases). Germline loops: CDR1 SGHTA, CDR2 FQGNSA. The CDR3 totals 14 residues. Between the trimmed V and J ends, which lost 6 bases and 2 bases, there was a span of 11 bases. CDR3: CASRLGGAYNEQFF. Written as DNA, the CDR3 is TGTGCCAGCAGATTGGGCGGGGCCTACAATGAGCAGTTCTTC.

This clonotype appeared many times. The V gene is TRBV11-2, the J gene TRBJ2-7; D is unresolved. V gave up 2 bases and J gave up 4 bases, with 9 bases separating them. Germline assignment: CDR1 SGHAT and CDR2 FQNNGV. This CDR3 comprises 13 residues. The CDR3 coding sequence is TGTGCCAGCAGCTTAAACCTCCGGTACGAGCAGTACTTC. Translating it yields CASSLNLRYEQYF.

This clonotype has at least ten counts. The chain joins TRBV7-9 to TRBJ2-3; 10 bases fit TRBD1. The CDR3 covers 14 residues. J was trimmed by 5 bases and V by 8 bases; bases with no gene match: 7. In germline, CDR1 is SEHNR, CDR2 FQNEAQ (reference sequence). The CDR3 loop is CASGGRDRGDTQYF. The CDR3, as DNA: TGTGCCAGCGGAGGGAGGGACAGGGGAGATACGCAGTATTTT.

The V and J genes are TRBV10-3 and TRBJ1-1, with D tentatively TRBD1 (6 bases). The CDR3 consists of 13 residues. Trimming left V 2 bases short and J 5 bases short, with 9 bases between. CDR1 ENHRY and CDR2 SYGVKD come from the germline V gene. In nucleotides, the CDR3 is TGTGCCATCAGTGAGAACAGGGAAACTGAAGCTTTCTTT. Translation gives CAISENRETEAFF.

This clonotype came up a few times. The rearrangement links TRBV18 to TRBJ2-3; 7 bases agree with TRBD1. The CDR3 totals 16 residues. CDR1 and CDR2 from the germline V gene are KGHSH and LQKENI. After removal of 0 bases from V and 2 bases from J, the junction contained 5 bases not matched to a gene. The CDR3 is CASSPPSGTATDTQYF. CDR3 DNA: TGTGCCAGCTCACCACCTTCCGGGACAGCCACAGATACGCAGTATTTT.

This clonotype appeared many times. This chain uses TRBV27 with TRBJ2-1; 7 bases fit TRBD1. With 4 bases clipped from V and 4 bases from J, the junction kept 13 bases outside the gene matches. The CDR3 extends over 17 amino acids. Germline loops: CDR1 MNHEY, CDR2 SMNVEV (reference sequence). CDR3 in amino acids: CASSWADRVGLYNEQFF. CDR3 DNA sequence: TGTGCCAGCAGTTGGGCAGACAGGGTTGGTTTATACAATGAGCAGTTCTTC.

This clonotype was recorded a few times. The chain carries TRBV29-1 and TRBJ2-7, with D possibly TRBD1 on 5 matching bases. With 5 bases removed from V and 3 bases from J, the gap between germline ends came to 8 bases. Germline CDR1 reads SQVTM; CDR2 reads ANQGSEA. There are 11 residues in the CDR3. CDR3 region: CSVSDSYEQYF. Written as DNA, the CDR3 is TGCAGCGTTTCAGACAGCTACGAGCAGTACTTC.

This clonotype was seen at least ten times. The chain recombines TRBV6-5 with TRBJ1-1; D is unclear. This CDR3 comprises 15 residues. CDR1 MNHEY and CDR2 SVGAGI come from the germline V gene. With 0 bases removed from V and 2 bases from J, the gap between germline ends came to 10 bases. The CDR3 DNA sequence: TGTGCCAGCAGTTACTCGATGGGCGAAAACACTGAAGCTTTCTTT. This gives the protein CASSYSMGENTEAFF.

This clonotype was recorded many times. The rearrangement uses TRBV6-1 and TRBJ2-1, with TRBD2 matching over 7 bases. V gave up 2 bases and J gave up 7 bases; unmatched junction bases: 11. The CDR3 extends over 16 amino acids. The germline CDR1 and CDR2 sequences are MNHNS and SASEGT. This CDR3 is CASSERVGGSWNEQFF. CDR3 sequence (DNA): TGTGCCAGCAGTGAAAGGGTAGGCGGGAGTTGGAATGAGCAGTTCTTC.

In this sample, this clonotype turned up many times. Germline and junction disagree at one end, which may indicate a read error. The rearrangement joins TRBV7-2 to TRBJ1-5; D unresolved. The germline V gene has CDR1 SGHTA and CDR2 FQGNSA. This CDR3 spans 15 amino acids. The CDR3 sequence is CASSLDQSSNQPHHF. CDR3 nucleotide sequence: TGTGCCAGCAGCTTGGACCAGTCTAGCAATCAGCCCCATCATTTT.

The V call is TRBV27, the J call TRBJ2-4; D is perhaps TRBD2 (6 bases). CDR3 length: 15 amino acids. Germline CDR1 and CDR2: MNHEY and SMNVEV (reference sequence). With 2 bases removed from V and 1 base from J, the gap between germline ends came to 9 bases. The CDR3 is CASSLGGSAKNIQYF. CDR3 nucleotides: TGTGCCAGCAGTTTAGGAGGGAGTGCCAAAAACATTCAGTACTTC.

There are a few counts of this clonotype. The rearrangement joins TRBV20-1 to TRBJ2-3, with 7 bases matching TRBD2. Germline values: CDR1 DFQATT, CDR2 SNEGSKA (reference sequence). The CDR3 is made up of 15 amino acids. The ends lost 4 bases at V and 0 bases at J; junction bases unmatched: 7. The CDR3 loop is CSANGLETSTDTQYF. The CDR3 coding sequence is TGCAGTGCTAACGGACTAGAAACAAGCACAGATACGCAGTATTTT.

This clonotype was found a few times. The chain is built from TRBV19 and TRBJ1-1, with TRBD1 matching over 8 bases. The V segment lost 7 bases and the J segment 7 bases; nucleotides outside the gene matches: 29. The germline CDR1 and CDR2 sequences are LNHDA and SQIVND (reference sequence). The CDR3 sequence is 20 residues long. CDR3 amino acids: CASIPLTPGTGFHSSDEAFF. The CDR3 DNA is TGTGCCAGTATCCCACTTACTCCCGGGACAGGCTTTCATAGTAGCGATGAAGCTTTCTTT.

In its sample, this clonotype was seen many times. Mismatch with germline at one junction end may stem from a read error. CDR3 DNA sequence: TGTGCCAGCAGCCAAGGACCGGGACATGAGGAGCAACGAGCATTC. Its protein is CASSQGPGHEEQRAF. This rearrangement joins TRBV14 to TRBJ1-2; D may be TRBD1 (6 bases). Germline V gene sequence: CDR1 SGHDN, CDR2 FVKESK. This CDR3 is built from 15 residues.

This clonotype was detected only a few times. This chain joins TRBV9 and TRBJ1-1; 9 bases are a match to TRBD1. CDR1 is SGDLS and CDR2 is YYNGEE in the germline V gene. V was pared by 3 bases and J by 0 bases, with 9 bases of the junction left unmatched. The length of the CDR3 is 17 residues. CDR3 sequence: CASSAARGTGLNTEAFF. DNA of the CDR3: TGTGCCAGCAGCGCCGCAAGAGGGACAGGGTTGAACACTGAAGCTTTCTTT.

This clonotype came up many times. The J gene is TRBJ1-2, the V gene TRBV27; maybe TRBD1 (5 bases). This CDR3 has 16 amino acids. Germline values: CDR1 MNHEY, CDR2 SMNVEV (reference sequence). V was pared by 4 bases and J by 10 bases, with 25 bases between. CDR3 DNA sequence: TGTGCCAGCAGTTCCGTCTCCGGAGGGACGCCCGAGCTCTACACCTTC. It specifies CASSSVSGGTPELYTF.